Below, 32 T cell receptor beta chains from the same sample are listed, as sequenced in a study of T-cell memory formation after mild COVID-19. From the 5' RACE reads, TCRdb called clonotypes with MiXCR, one entry per CDR3 protein. This table holds 180,000 or so distinct CDR3 sequences, about a sixth found once. The sample comprised PBMCs or a T cell subset sorted from them (not recorded which). Receptors originate from an adult woman who had mild COVID-19 (a few samples of this study predate the infection). Cell type and time point are not known.

This clonotype was recorded many times. This chain links TRBV5-1 with TRBJ2-3, with D hard to call. V was pared by 4 bases and J by 5 bases, with 17 bases between. The germline gives CDR1 SGHRS, CDR2 YFSETQ. This CDR3 has 15 amino acids. Here the CDR3 DNA reads TGCGCCAGCAGCGGGCACCTGCAACGGAGAGATACGCAGTATTTT. Translation gives CASSGHLQRRDTQYF.

This clonotype showed up just a few times. This chain connects TRBV20-1 to TRBJ2-6; 10 bases align to TRBD2. Per germline, CDR1 DFQATT and CDR2 SNEGSKA (reference sequence). J gave up 0 bases and V 4 bases, and 0 bases lay outside the gene matches. This CDR3 contains 15 residues. The CDR3 DNA reads TGCAGTGCTACTAGCGGGAGCTCTGGGGCCAACGTCCTGACTTTC. Translating gives CSATSGSSGANVLTF.

This chain links TRBV4-1 with TRBJ2-7, with 8 nucleotides matching TRBD1. Per the germline V gene, CDR1 is MGHRA and CDR2 is YSYEKL. The V and J ends lost 3 bases and 2 bases, in that order; junction bases with no gene match: 3. The CDR3 extends over 14 amino acids. The CDR3 DNA is TGCGCCAGCAGCCAGGACAGGGATACCTACGAGCAGTACTTC. Translation gives CASSQDRDTYEQYF.

A few counts support this clonotype. This chain links TRBV7-9 with TRBJ2-3, with 11 bases identical to TRBD2. Germline CDR1 is SEHNR and CDR2 is FQNEAQ (reference sequence). The CDR3 totals 14 residues. V shed 4 bases and J 11 bases; nucleotides not matched to a gene: 8. The CDR3 region has the DNA TGTGCCAGCAGCTCCGCAAATCTAGCGGGAGGGCAGTATTTT. This translates into CASSSANLAGGQYF.

This clonotype occurred many times. The rearrangement links TRBV7-2 to TRBJ2-5; the match to TRBD2 covers 8 bases. CDR1 is SGHTA and CDR2 is FQGNSA in the germline V gene. CDR3 size: 15 residues. Unmatched junction bases numbered 5, after V lost 1 base and J lost 4 bases. The CDR3 coding sequence is TGTGCCAGCAGCTTAGGGCGGGGGGAAACAGAGACCCAGTACTTC. Residues: CASSLGRGETETQYF.

This clonotype was counted many times. CDR3 in amino acids: CASSLGREWTGELFF. The CDR3 DNA reads as TGTGCCAGCAGCTTGGGCCGGGAGTGGACCGGGGAGCTGTTTTTT. This sequence joins TRBV5-4 and TRBJ2-2, with D possibly being TRBD2 (6 bases). Trimming took 0 bases from V and 5 from J, leaving 11 bases between them. Germline CDR1 reads SGHNT; CDR2 reads YYREEE (reference sequence). This CDR3 has 15 amino acids.

This clonotype has a count of ten or more. The chain combines TRBV7-9 with TRBJ2-1; a possible D gene is TRBD2 (5 bases). The CDR3 extends over 17 amino acids. The V end was cut by 1 base, the J end by 2 bases, with 15 bases between. Per germline, CDR1 SEHNR and CDR2 FQNEAQ (reference sequence). Here the CDR3 DNA reads TGTGCCAGCAGCTTAGATTACCTAGAGGGCGCCTACAATGAGCAGTTCTTC. It specifies CASSLDYLEGAYNEQFF.

The CDR3 bases are TGTGCCACCAGTGACCCAGGGACAGGGAAAGGGACCCAGTACTTC. Translation gives CATSDPGTGKGTQYF. The chain recombines TRBV24-1 with TRBJ2-5; 9 bases line up with TRBD1. With V trimmed by 4 bases and J by 7 bases, 9 bases remained unmatched. This CDR3 region has 15 residues. The germline V gene encodes CDR1 KGHDR and CDR2 SFDVKD.

The chain recombines TRBV6-6 with TRBJ1-5; 10 bases fit TRBD1. J gave up 11 bases and V 7 bases, and 11 bases lay outside the gene matches. There are 14 residues in the CDR3. CDR1 and CDR2 from the germline V gene are MNHNY and SVGAGI (reference sequence). The DNA of the CDR3 is TGTGCCAGCACCCTGACAGGGGGCCCCTCGGCCCAGCATTTT. Translated: CASTLTGGPSAQHF.

The chain recombines TRBV7-9 with TRBJ2-7, with D possibly matching TRBD2 (6 bases). Germline V gene lookup returns CDR1 SEHNR and CDR2 FQNEAQ (reference sequence). CDR3 length: 18 residues. V was cut by 1 base and J by 1 base, with 20 bases left in between. In DNA form, the CDR3 reads TGTGCCAGCAGCTTAGAAGGTGCCTCCCCGCGGGGATCCTACGAGCAGTACTTC. Its translation: CASSLEGASPRGSYEQYF.

This clonotype was detected only a few times. DNA for the CDR3: TGTGCCACAAAGGGGTCGGGATCCCCACGAGCGCAGTATTTT. It codes for CATKGSGSPRAQYF. The chain recombines TRBV6-5 with TRBJ2-3, with D perhaps matching TRBD1 or TRBD2 (5 bases each). This CDR3 is 14 amino acids long. Trimming cost V 10 bases and J 10 bases, with 24 bases left between them. Germline CDR1 reads MNHEY; CDR2 reads SVGAGI.

This clonotype was detected ten times or more. This chain connects TRBV12-3 or TRBV12-4 to TRBJ2-3; TRBD1 matches at 7 bases. The CDR3 extends over 13 amino acids. J was trimmed by 1 base and V by 7 bases; bases with no gene match: 2. CDR3 protein: CASTGQGTDTQYF. The CDR3 DNA reads as TGTGCCAGCACCGGACAGGGCACAGATACGCAGTATTTT.

V gene TRBV5-6 combines with J gene TRBJ1-5; D is unclear. Deletions cut 3 bases from V and 7 bases from J, with 20 bases between. Germline-derived CDR1 and CDR2 are SGHDT and YYEEEE. The CDR3 runs to 16 residues. CDR3 residues: CASSSLGRTRRQPQHF. The CDR3 DNA sequence: TGTGCCAGCAGCTCCTTAGGACGCACGAGGCGGCAGCCCCAGCATTTT.

This clonotype was picked up a small number of times. The junction departs from the called germline gene at one end, perhaps through a read error. The chain couples TRBV6-2 or TRBV6-3 to TRBJ2-1, with no clear D. Germline V lookup: CDR1 MNHEY, CDR2 SVGEGT. The CDR3 loop spans 11 amino acids. This CDR3 reads CASRGVLLIDF. DNA for the CDR3: TGTGCCAGCCGCGGTGTACTATTAATCGACTTC.

The gene calls are TRBV6-1 and TRBJ2-4; D is perhaps TRBD2 (5 bases). V lost 7 bases to trimming and J lost 8 bases, with 18 bases between them. Per the germline V gene, CDR1 is MNHNS and CDR2 is SASEGT. The CDR3 extends over 14 amino acids. The CDR3 DNA reads TGTGCCAGCAAAGAGGGCCGGGTGTCGGACATTCAGTACTTC. This codes for CASKEGRVSDIQYF.

This clonotype was seen a handful of times. This CDR3 reads CSVVGRTSTYEQYF. CDR3 in DNA: TGCAGCGTTGTAGGACGGACATCAACTTACGAGCAGTACTTC. The chain recombines TRBV29-1 with TRBJ2-7; D might be TRBD1 (5 bases). Trimming left V 4 bases short and J 4 bases short, with 17 bases between. Germline loops: CDR1 SQVTM, CDR2 ANQGSEA. There are 14 residues in the CDR3.

This clonotype was counted a few times. The chain couples TRBV5-4 to TRBJ2-3, with 9 bases identical to TRBD2. V was clipped by 5 bases and J by 4 bases; unmatched bases: 5. CDR1 is SGHNT and CDR2 is YYREEE in the germline V gene (reference sequence). The CDR3 covers 14 residues. The CDR3 sequence: CASRSAGGPDTQYF. CDR3 sequence (DNA): TGTGCCAGCAGATCCGCGGGGGGGCCAGATACGCAGTATTTT.

The J gene is TRBJ2-7, the V gene TRBV11-3, with D perhaps assigned TRBD1 or TRBD2 (5 bases each). The CDR3 is 15 residues long. Trimming took off 1 base at V and 4 bases at J, with 14 bases between the two ends. Germline V gene lookup returns CDR1 SGHNT and CDR2 YENEEA. The CDR3 sequence: CASSLVHGTAYEQYF. The CDR3 DNA reads as TGTGCCAGCAGCTTAGTTCACGGGACCGCATACGAGCAGTACTTC.

The chain employs TRBV2 and TRBJ1-2; D is unresolved. Germline CDR1 SNHLY, CDR2 FYNNEI. Trimming removed 4 bases from V and 4 bases from J, with 10 bases in between. The CDR3 runs to 13 residues. The CDR3 sequence is CASSVTDRYGYTF. The CDR3 coding sequence is TGTGCCAGCAGTGTGACCGACCGCTATGGCTACACCTTC.

This clonotype was counted many times. The chain joins TRBV19 to TRBJ2-3; D remains unclear. CDR3 length: 13 residues. Deletions cut 4 bases from V and 4 bases from J, with 9 bases between. CDR1 is LNHDA, CDR2 SQIVND, per germline (reference sequence). CDR3 DNA sequence: TGTGCCAGTAGTAGGGGATTGGCAGATACGCAGTATTTT. Translation gives CASSRGLADTQYF.

In its sample, this clonotype was seen many times. V and J are TRBV7-8 and TRBJ2-1; D call uncertain. V lost 6 bases and J 4 bases, leaving 7 bases between the germline ends. The CDR3 consists of 12 residues. In germline, CDR1 is SGHVS, CDR2 FQNEAQ. The CDR3 region has the DNA TGTGCCAGCAGTACCTCGTACAATGAGCAGTTCTTC. The encoded protein is CASSTSYNEQFF.

The rearrangement joins TRBV28 to TRBJ2-7, with TRBD1 matching over 7 bases. The J segment lost 1 base and the V segment lost 6 bases, leaving 9 bases of the junction unmatched. Germline values: CDR1 MDHEN, CDR2 SYDVKM. This CDR3 contains 15 residues. The CDR3 protein is CASRSGTVPSYEQYF. Here the CDR3 DNA reads TGTGCCAGCAGGTCCGGGACAGTTCCTTCCTACGAGCAGTACTTC.

The chain carries TRBV9 and TRBJ1-2; maybe TRBD1 (5 bases). V gave up 7 bases and J gave up 1 base, with 8 bases separating them. Germline V CDR1 and CDR2: SGDLS, YYNGEE. This CDR3 has 12 amino acids. For the CDR3, the DNA is TGTGCCAGCCAAGACAGTAACTATGGCTACACCTTC. Residues: CASQDSNYGYTF.

This clonotype was counted between two and nine times. The chain carries TRBV12-3 or TRBV12-4 and TRBJ1-2, with a possible D match to TRBD1 (6 bases). This CDR3 region has 13 residues. The V gene lost 5 bases and the J gene lost 4 bases, with 11 bases spanning the gap. The CDR3 nucleotides read TGTGCCAGCAGTCCCGGGACAATCTATGGCTACACCTTC. Translation: CASSPGTIYGYTF.

The chain carries TRBV12-3 or TRBV12-4 and TRBJ2-7; a weak D match, TRBD2 (7 bases). This CDR3 spans 15 amino acids. V was trimmed by 8 bases and J by 2 bases, leaving 19 bases between them. The CDR3 reads CASGVTGRDPYEQYF. The CDR3 region has the DNA TGTGCCAGCGGGGTTACAGGGAGGGACCCCTACGAGCAGTACTTC.

A few counts support this clonotype. This rearrangement joins TRBV9 to TRBJ2-3, with 7 bases aligning to TRBD1. The J segment lost 3 bases and the V segment lost 0 bases, leaving 4 bases of the junction unmatched. Germline lookup yields CDR1 SGDLS and CDR2 YYNGEE. The CDR3 spans 15 residues. CDR3 residues: CASSVGNRGTDTQYF. The CDR3 coding sequence is TGTGCCAGCAGCGTAGGGAACAGGGGAACAGATACGCAGTATTTT.

This clonotype was seen ten or more times. V usage is TRBV12-3 or TRBV12-4 and J usage is TRBJ2-1; 7 nucleotides agree with TRBD2. This CDR3 is built from 13 residues. V lost 3 bases to trimming and J lost 10 bases; unmatched junction nucleotides: 6. The CDR3 DNA is TGTGCCAGCAGTTTTGCGGTGGGGGGGGAGCAGTTCTTC. It codes for CASSFAVGGEQFF.

This chain uses TRBV5-1 with TRBJ2-3; a weak D match, TRBD1 (6 bases). Germline lookup yields CDR1 SGHRS and CDR2 YFSETQ. Trimming cost V 6 bases and J 6 bases, with 20 bases left between them. The CDR3 loop spans 15 amino acids. The CDR3 loop is CASTPQTGKSDTQYF. The CDR3 nucleotides read TGCGCCAGCACTCCCCAAACAGGGAAGTCTGATACGCAGTATTTT.

This clonotype has just a few counts. V gene TRBV11-2 combines with J gene TRBJ2-3; a weak D match, TRBD2 (6 bases). The ends were cut back, 4 bases at V and 6 bases at J, with 17 bases in the middle. This CDR3 has 15 amino acids. Per the germline V gene, CDR1 is SGHAT and CDR2 is FQNNGV. In DNA form, the CDR3 reads TGTGCCAGCAGCTCTCTGCGGGGCAAACGGGATACGCAGTATTTT. Residues: CASSSLRGKRDTQYF.

The rearrangement uses TRBV11-2 and TRBJ1-1, with 7 nucleotides matching TRBD1. V shed 1 base, J shed 1 base, and the junction held 3 bases outside the gene matches. Germline values: CDR1 SGHAT, CDR2 FQNNGV. The CDR3 loop spans 15 amino acids. CDR3 nucleotide sequence: TGTGCCAGCAGCTTAGCAGGGGGGTGGAACACTGAAGCTTTCTTT. This sequence encodes CASSLAGGWNTEAFF.

This clonotype was seen only a few times. The J gene is TRBJ2-3, the V gene TRBV29-1; D is tentatively TRBD1 or TRBD2 (6 bases each). Trimming shortened V by 6 bases and J by 5 bases, and 15 bases separated the two germline ends. There are 13 residues in the CDR3. Germline V lookup: CDR1 SQVTM, CDR2 ANQGSEA. Written as DNA, the CDR3 is TGCAGCGTGAGTGGGGGGCAGGGAGATACGCAGTATTTT. Translation: CSVSGGQGDTQYF.

The chain uses TRBV6-2 or TRBV6-3 and TRBJ1-5; D may be TRBD1 (5 bases). There are 16 residues in the CDR3. The germline V gene has CDR1 MNHEY and CDR2 SVGEGT. Trimming left V 6 bases short and J 0 bases short, with 15 bases between. The CDR3 spells CASRPGALYSNQPQHF. The DNA of the CDR3 is TGTGCCAGCAGACCCGGGGCCCTCTATAGCAATCAGCCCCAGCATTTT.